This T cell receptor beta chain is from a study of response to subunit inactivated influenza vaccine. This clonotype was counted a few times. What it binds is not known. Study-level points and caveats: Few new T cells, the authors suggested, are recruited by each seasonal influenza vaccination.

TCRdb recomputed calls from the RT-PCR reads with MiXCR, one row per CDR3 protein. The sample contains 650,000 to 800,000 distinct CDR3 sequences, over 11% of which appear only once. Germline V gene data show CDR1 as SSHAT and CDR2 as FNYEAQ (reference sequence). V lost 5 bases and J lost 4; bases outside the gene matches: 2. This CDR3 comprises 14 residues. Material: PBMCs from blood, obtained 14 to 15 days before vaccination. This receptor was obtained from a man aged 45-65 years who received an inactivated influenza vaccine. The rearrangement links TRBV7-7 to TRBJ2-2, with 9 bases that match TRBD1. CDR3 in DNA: TGTGCCAGCAGCCGACAGGGGGTCACCGGGGAGCTGTTTTTT. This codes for CASSRQGVTGELFF.